This T cell receptor beta chain was profiled in a study of OX40 agonist ivuxolimab in advanced cancers. Across the whole study: Patients treated during dose escalation were battling hepatocellular carcinoma, melanoma, renal cell or head and neck cancer.

General study findings and limits: Expanded clones tended on average to be more numerous among CD8+ T cells than CD4+. Clonal expansion was seen in CD4+ and CD8+ blood T cells by week 6 at 0.1 to 3.0 mg/kg.

Repertoires were generated with immunoSEQ multiplex PCR, while TCRdb's copy carries only in-frame clones and drops some. The table records tens of thousands of clones, more than 80% of them present only once. Autoimmune disease history or systemic immunosuppression led to patient exclusion. Turning to this clone: The antigen remains undetermined.

Trimming left V 3 bases short and J 4 bases short, with 5 bases between. Germline lookup yields CDR1 SGHRS and CDR2 YFSETQ. This CDR3 spans 11 amino acids. This clonotype was obtained from an adult with an advanced solid tumor such as melanoma, head and neck, liver or kidney cancer. The chain employs TRBV5-1 and TRBJ2-7, with D possibly TRBD2 on 5 matching bases. The source was CD4+ or CD8+ T cells sorted from blood, collected in a trial of the OX40 agonist ivuxolimab. The CDR3 loop reads CASSWEYEQYF. The CDR3 DNA follows: TGCGCCAGCAGCTGGGAGTACGAGCAGTACTTC.